What follows are 5 T cell receptor beta chains derived from one specimen sequenced in a study of lymphopenia after photon versus proton radiotherapy. Assay used: immunoSEQ multiplex PCR; TCRdb lists only in-frame clones, some missing. The data contain about 35,000 clones, 92% of them singletons. This material consisted of peripheral blood, taken from a patient treated with photon-based radiotherapy. The receptors were sampled from a man in his fifties or sixties with cholangiocarcinoma.

The rearrangement uses TRBV21-1 and TRBJ1-1; TRBD1 is taken as the D call from the table, unchecked against the DNA. TRBV21-1 is a recognized pseudogene. The CDR3 is 14 residues long. Here the CDR3 reads CASSNPGGYTEAFF. The CDR3 coding sequence is TGTGCCAGCAGCAATCCAGGGGGGTACACTGAAGCTTTCTTT.

J is TRBJ2-2 and V is TRBV7-3; D may correspond to TRBD1 or TRBD2 (5 bases each). The CDR3 has 16 residues. The V gene lost 5 bases and the J gene lost 5 bases, with 18 bases spanning the gap. Germline V gives CDR1 SGHTA, CDR2 FQGTGA. This CDR3 reads CASSRAGALRTGELFF. The CDR3 region has the DNA TGTGCCAGCAGCCGCGCCGGGGCTCTGAGGACCGGGGAGCTGTTTTTT. Filled out from reference TRBV7-3 and TRBJ2-2, the complete variable domain reads GAGVSQTPSNKVTEKGKYVELRCDPISGHTALYWYRQSLGQGPEFLIYFQGTGAADDSGLPNDRFFAVRPEGSVSTLKIQRTERGDSAVYLCASSRAGALRTGELFFGEGSRLTVL.

In regard to this clone: The junction shows a germline mismatch at one end, possibly a read error. The chain carries TRBV28 and TRBJ2-7, with D unclear. The CDR3 extends over 13 amino acids. Germline loops: CDR1 MDHEN, CDR2 SYDVKM. In DNA, the CDR3 is TGTGCCAGCAGTTTTTCCCCTTCATACGGGCAGTACTTC. Translation: CASSFSPSYGQYF.

The V and J genes are TRBV7-3 and TRBJ2-7; a weak D match, TRBD2 (5 bases). This CDR3 is 13 amino acids long. V was shortened by 5 bases and J by 4 bases, with 12 bases between the two germline ends. Germline V gene lookup returns CDR1 SGHTA and CDR2 FQGTGA. The CDR3: CASSPSGGYEQYF. DNA for the CDR3: TGTGCCAGCAGCCCATCCGGCGGGTACGAGCAGTACTTC.

This chain connects TRBV6-1 to TRBJ2-2, with 9 positions matching TRBD2. The CDR3 spans 15 residues. The junction had 5 bases not matched to a gene; V was cut back by 6 bases and J by 3 bases. The germline V gene encodes CDR1 MNHNS and CDR2 SASEGT. The chain's CDR3 is CASRPTSGDTGELFF. The CDR3, as DNA: TGTGCCAGCAGACCGACTAGCGGCGACACCGGGGAGCTGTTTTTT.